This T cell receptor (beta chain) was sequenced in a study of T cells in Graves' hyperthyroidism and ophthalmopathy (dated by TCRdb to between 2019 and 2020). Study-level background: To identify TCR V-J signatures that set the groups apart, the researchers used a discovery cohort of 100 patients, made up of 40 to 45 with Graves' ophthalmopathy and about 59 with stable Graves' hyperthyroidism. The paper reports TCR Vbeta CDR3 sequencing of approximately 140 peripheral blood samples: around 45 ophthalmopathy, under 85 hyperthyroidism and about 17 progressor patients. The study also compared thyroid tissue and blood T-cell repertoires from 5 to 7 Graves' hyperthyroidism patients. The 90 or so discovery patients were randomly split 7:3 into training and test sets. Prospective prediction of ophthalmopathy was tested in an independent validation cohort of 18 to 20 hyperthyroidism patients and 17 patients who later progressed to ophthalmopathy. Following sampling, methimazole starting at 30 mg daily was given to hyperthyroidism patients, and high-dose intravenous methylprednisolone was given to ophthalmopathy patients. Beyond this particular receptor, the publication reports: No statistical method was used to set the sample size in advance, and investigators knew the group allocation. A 13 V-J signature model separated ophthalmopathy from stable hyperthyroidism, with approximately 86% sensitivity and roughly 81% specificity in cross-validation and 80%/75% in testing. Most expanded thyroid clonotypes (frequency above 0.001) were also detected in blood, a finding suggesting that blood repertoires may reflect thyroid immune responses. In validation, the model predicted progression to ophthalmopathy with approximately 69% sensitivity and approximately 74% specificity, a median of roughly seven months before onset.

The TCR beta CDR3 regions were amplified from the RNA transcripts. The first round of RT-PCR for the TCR CDR3 was performed with the HTBI primer set and the Qiagen OneStep RT-PCR kit. Libraries were constructed in a second round of multiplex PCR, after which size selection and purification were performed. Paired-end sequencing of the libraries was performed with 100 bp reads on an Illumina HiSeq2000. Turning to the authors' computational methods: Raw data were processed with SOAPnuke, discarding reads with adapters, uncalled bases, mean Phred below 15, or no exact constant-primer or identifier match. High-quality paired reads were merged with COPE v1.2.5, and unique nucleotide sequences were defined as clonotypes. MiTCR v1.1 was used to align the clonotypes against IMGT TRBV, TRBD and TRBJ reference segments. The analysis included only V-J combinations with a frequency above 0.0001, which together covered 99% to 99.2% of the repertoires. A TCS score was defined as the ratio of F50 (clonal expansion) to E x V (chaos), with BLOSUM62-based TCRdist applied between CDR3 peptides within each V-J. Welch's t-statistics and random forest reduced roughly 500 V-J features to about 12, which were used in a naive Bayes classifier (R e1071). The Morisita-Horn index was used to measure how similar the thyroid and blood repertoires were. TCRdb reworked the public reads: Q25 trimming with fastp, MiXCR clone assembly, productive beta chains retained. Each entry is one CDR3 protein sequence, shown with its most common DNA and genes. TCRdb, not the original authors, processed these V and J calls. In this sample the table shows around 620,000 distinct CDR3 sequences, just over 45% of which occur a single time. The ten largest clones capture around 20% of the sample.

This clonotype was seen a handful of times. It has no known antigen specificity. Per-base quality was not reported, and no clone a single base away is much larger than it. Patients with uncontrolled infections, other autoimmune diseases, pregnancy or lactation were excluded. Clinical symptoms, serum thyroxine and TRAb, thyroid ultrasound, and orbital computed tomography formed the basis for the diagnoses. Total RNA was extracted using Trizol reagent, and RNA quality was assessed on an Agilent 2100 Bioanalyzer. V and J lose 5 bases and 4 bases, and a span of 26 bases separates them. CDR1 and CDR2 were assigned from the germline V gene as SQVTM and ANQGSEA. The CDR3 spans 17 residues, from the cysteine through the phenylalanine. CDR3 DNA is the only sequence kept; it has 51 bases, read in frame from the first base.

This TCR was recovered from an adult woman with Graves' disease, either hyperthyroidism or ophthalmopathy (not recorded which). Sequenced sample: peripheral blood or thyroid tissue (not recorded which). The chain is assembled from TRBV29-1 and TRBJ1-1; the D segment cannot be called with confidence. The bases read TGCAGCGTTTCCCGGTTGAGGGCGTCCGGGTTGGGCACTGAAGCTTTCTTT. It specifies CSVSRLRASGLGTEAFF.